This is a list of T cell receptor beta chains from one sample in a study of cytomegalovirus exposure and HLA in healthy donors. Using immunoSEQ multiplex PCR, the repertoire was profiled, and TCRdb retains in-frame clones only, with some absent. The sample has 150,000 to 200,000 clones; approximately 78% are singletons. Sequenced sample: PBMCs. Receptors originate from a woman between 50 and 59 years old in good health and CMV-seropositive. The CDR3 runs from the conserved cysteine through the conserved F or W. A D gene is named only where the DNA matches it firmly. Only part of the rows carry a size: once, few, many, or a class if the clone is expanded.

clone_size j_call v_call d_call cdr3_nt cdr3_aa
- TRBJ2-3 TRBV5-1 - TGCGCCAGCAGCAGAGAACCCCGGCCGGGGACAGATACGCAGTATTTT CASSREPRPGTDTQYF
- TRBJ2-3 TRBV7-9 TRBD2 TGTGCCAGCGGACAAGCGGGATACACAGATACGCAGTATTTT CASGQAGYTDTQYF
- TRBJ1-5 TRBV7-2 - TGTGCCAGCAGACCGGAGGGTGGCAATCAGCCCCAGCATTTT CASRPEGGNQPQHF
- TRBJ2-6 TRBV6-5 - TGTGCCAGCAGCTTAACACTCTCTGGGGCCAACGGCCTGACTTTC CASSLTLSGANGLTF
- TRBJ2-1 TRBV6-6 - TGTGCCAGCAGGCCGCGGACTTCCGGGGGAGCGTTGTTCTTC CASRPRTSGGALFF
- TRBJ1-2 TRBV28 - TGTGCCAGCAGTTTACCGCAGTATGGCTACACCTTC CASSLPQYGYTF
- TRBJ2-3 TRBV7-2 TRBD2 TGTGCCAGCAGCCACACACTAGCGGGGAGCACAGATACGCAGTATTTT CASSHTLAGSTDTQYF
- TRBJ1-4 TRBV2 TRBD1 TGTGCCAGCAGTCGCGACAGGGGTCTGTTTGAAAAACTGTTTTTT CASSRDRGLFEKLFF
- TRBJ2-3 TRBV7-9 - TGTTCCAGCAGCCGCCATTGGCAGGGCACAGATACGCAGTATTTT CSSSRHWQGTDTQYF
- TRBJ1-4 TRBV18 - TGTGCCAGCTCCCTTCAGGGTACCAATGAAAAACTGTTTTTT CASSLQGTNEKLFF
- TRBJ1-4 TRBV15 - TGTGCCACCAGCCTAAGGACACGGATTAATGAAAAACTGTTTTTT CATSLRTRINEKLFF
- TRBJ2-6 TRBV11-2 TRBD2 TGTGCCAGCAGCCGCACCTGGACTAGCGCGAGCTCTGGGGCCAACGTCCTGACTTTC CASSRTWTSASSGANVLTF
- TRBJ2-6 TRBV6-5 - TGTGCCAGCAGTTATGGCACCGGGGCCAACGTCCTGACTTTC CASSYGTGANVLTF
- TRBJ2-1 TRBV5-5 TRBD2 TGTGCCAGCAGCTTGGGGACTAGCGGCTCCTACAATGAGCAGTTCTTC CASSLGTSGSYNEQFF
- TRBJ1-6 TRBV5-6 - TGTGCCAGCAGCATACCGGACAGTAATTCACCCCTCCACTTT CASSIPDSNSPLHF
- TRBJ2-1 TRBV10-2 TRBD2 TGCGCCAGCAAAGCGGGGGGGCCCCCCGGTGAGCAGTTCTTC CASKAGGPPGEQFF
- TRBJ2-7 TRBV19 - TGTGCCAGTAGCCGACAGGCTGGCGACGAGCAGTACTTC CASSRQAGDEQYF
once TRBJ1-5 TRBV27 TRBD1 TGTGCCAGCAGTTTAGACGGACAGGGGAGGATCGGTGGTCAGCCCCAGCATTTT CASSLDGQGRIGGQPQHF
- TRBJ1-2 TRBV6-5 TRBD1 TGTGCCAGCAGTACAACCGGGACAGGGAGCTATGGCTACACCTTC CASSTTGTGSYGYTF
- TRBJ2-6 TRBV27 TRBD1 TGTGCCAGCAGGTCCGGTCAGGGGGCTACTGGGGCCAACGGCCTGACTTTC CASRSGQGATGANGLTF